A single sample gave rise to the 5 T cell receptor beta chains below, sequenced in a study of blood T cell repertoires in COVID-19. Sequencing was performed with immunoSEQ multiplex PCR; in TCRdb, only in-frame clones are kept and a portion is missing. The sample holds 90,000 to 150,000 clones, about 83% seen once. Specimen: peripheral blood. The receptors originated from a man aged 60 to 75 with acute or convalescent COVID-19.

The rearrangement joins TRBV11-2 to TRBJ2-7; maybe TRBD2 (6 bases). V was pared by 8 bases and J by 2 bases, with 13 bases between. The CDR3 runs to 13 residues. Germline CDR1 reads SGHAT; CDR2 reads FQNNGV. CDR3 residues: CASGLQAPYEQYF. The DNA for the CDR3 is TGTGCCAGCGGACTACAGGCCCCCTACGAGCAGTACTTC.

This rearrangement joins TRBV29-1 to TRBJ2-1; 9 bases align to TRBD2. This CDR3 is built from 15 residues. J was trimmed by 8 bases and V by 4 bases; bases with no gene match: 12. CDR1 is SQVTM and CDR2 is ANQGSEA in the germline V gene. CDR3 in DNA: TGCAGCGTTGGTAGGGGCGGGAGGGCCATGGATGAGCAGTTCTTC. Its translation is CSVGRGGRAMDEQFF.

The chain uses TRBV6-2 or TRBV6-3 and TRBJ2-5, with 8 bases that match TRBD2. Germline V gene data show CDR1 as MNHEY and CDR2 as SVGEGT. Losses at the gene ends were 6 bases for V and 5 bases for J; bases not matched to a gene: 2. The CDR3 totals 12 residues. CDR3 in amino acids: CASSRTSETQYF. Written as DNA, the CDR3 is TGTGCCAGCAGCCGGACTAGCGAGACCCAGTACTTC.

This clone showed up just once. V gene TRBV28 combines with J gene TRBJ1-2, with a weak D call TRBD1 (6 bases). The V end lost 6 bases, the J end lost 4 bases, and 18 bases lay between the germline ends. CDR1 MDHEN and CDR2 SYDVKM come from the germline V gene. The CDR3 loop spans 15 amino acids. CDR3 DNA sequence: TGTGCCAGCAGGGAAATGGACAGCCGTTTCTATGGCTACACCTTC. It specifies CASREMDSRFYGYTF.

The V call is TRBV7-2, the J call TRBJ2-3; possible D gene TRBD2, 6 bases. Germline CDR1 is SGHTA and CDR2 is FQGNSA. The CDR3 runs 12 residues. V lost 10 bases and J 2 bases, leaving 10 bases between the germline ends. The chain's CDR3 is CATSAFTDTQYF. The CDR3 region has the DNA TGTGCCACTAGCGCCTTCACAGATACGCAGTATTTT.